The 31 T cell receptor beta chains below all came from one sample that was sequenced in a study of blood T cell repertoires in COVID-19. Produced via immunoSEQ multiplex PCR; TCRdb's table is partial and in-frame only. The sample has almost 350,000 clones; approximately 90% are singletons. Sequenced sample: peripheral blood. Every receptor here comes from a woman aged 55 to 70 with COVID-19, enrolled during active disease.

V and J are TRBV29-1 and TRBJ2-7, with 8 bases lining up with TRBD1. V dropped 8 bases and J dropped 2; count of bases not matched to a gene: 8. This CDR3 comprises 13 residues. The germline CDR1 and CDR2 sequences are SQVTM and ANQGSEA. CDR3 sequence (DNA): TGCAGCCCAGGGGACAGGACGGCCTACGAGCAGTACTTC. It yields the protein CSPGDRTAYEQYF.

This clone was found once. The rearrangement uses TRBV5-1 and TRBJ2-1; 9 bases are shared with TRBD2. This CDR3 is built from 14 residues. Germline CDR1 is SGHRS and CDR2 is YFSETQ. The V segment lost 2 bases and the J segment 5 bases; nucleotides outside the gene matches: 2. In DNA, the CDR3 is TGCGCCAGCAGCTTCTTAGCGGGGGACAATGAGCAGTTCTTC. Protein product: CASSFLAGDNEQFF.

The gene calls are TRBV6-5 and TRBJ2-6; no clear D gene. V gave up 6 bases and J gave up 0 bases, with 6 bases separating them. Germline CDR1 reads MNHEY; CDR2 reads SVGAGI. The CDR3 runs 14 residues. The CDR3 here is CASRHISGANVLTF. In nucleotides, the CDR3 is TGTGCCAGCAGGCACATCTCTGGGGCCAACGTCCTGACTTTC.

This clone occurred once. The chain employs TRBV19 and TRBJ2-1; 11 bases fit TRBD2. The CDR3 is 15 amino acids. V was clipped by 10 bases and J by 5 bases; unmatched bases: 10. Germline V gives CDR1 LNHDA, CDR2 SQIVND (reference sequence). The CDR3 protein is CATKDSGGAHNEQFF. CDR3 DNA sequence: TGTGCCACTAAGGATAGCGGGGGGGCCCACAATGAGCAGTTCTTC.

The chain employs TRBV19 and TRBJ2-5; tentatively, D is TRBD2 (6 bases). The V gene's germline CDR1 is LNHDA and CDR2 SQIVND (reference sequence). Trimming pared 5 bases from V and 5 bases from J, leaving 15 bases between. The CDR3 contains 14 residues. The CDR3 loop reads CASSPSWGVETQYF. Here the CDR3 DNA reads TGTGCCAGTAGTCCAAGCTGGGGGGTGGAGACCCAGTACTTC.

The gene calls are TRBV7-2 and TRBJ2-7; 7 nucleotides line up with TRBD2. From germline, CDR1 is SGHTA and CDR2 FQGNSA. This CDR3 has 15 residues. V gave up 2 bases and J gave up 3 bases; unmatched junction bases: 7. CDR3 region: CASSLSSGGSYEQYF. The CDR3, as DNA: TGTGCCAGCAGCTTAAGCTCGGGGGGAAGCTACGAGCAGTACTTC.

The chain has TRBV7-9 and TRBJ1-2, with TRBD1 identical over 11 bases. The CDR3 runs 16 residues. V lost 6 bases and J lost 0; bases outside the gene matches: 6. Germline CDR1 is SEHNR and CDR2 is FQNEAQ (reference sequence). Written as DNA, the CDR3 is TGTGCCAGCAGTCAGGACAGGGGGCTCTCTAACTATGGCTACACCTTC. Its protein product is CASSQDRGLSNYGYTF.

J is TRBJ2-2 and V is TRBV24-1; 9 bases line up with TRBD1. This CDR3 has 19 residues. V shed 5 bases and J 0 bases; nucleotides not matched to a gene: 12. Germline CDR1 and CDR2: KGHDR and SFDVKD. The DNA of the CDR3 is TGTGCCACCAGTGCTTCCCCGGGACAGGGATACTCGAACACCGGGGAGCTGTTTTTT. Amino acid sequence: CATSASPGQGYSNTGELFF.

This clone was recorded only once. This chain uses TRBV18 with TRBJ1-1; D is perhaps TRBD1 (5 bases). The CDR3 spans 16 residues. V lost 3 bases and J 0 bases, leaving 14 bases between the germline ends. Germline loops: CDR1 KGHSH, CDR2 LQKENI. The CDR3 DNA reads TGTGCCAGCTCACCGCAACTTGACAGAATGAACACTGAAGCTTTCTTT. Encoded protein: CASSPQLDRMNTEAFF.

The V gene is TRBV5-4, the J gene TRBJ1-4; TRBD1 matches 8 bases. Germline V gives CDR1 SGHNT, CDR2 YYREEE (reference sequence). This CDR3 region has 15 residues. V was clipped by 4 bases and J by 7 bases; unmatched bases: 9. Here the CDR3 DNA reads TGTGCCAGCAGCCGAGACAGGGGAGGTGGTGAAAAACTGTTTTTT. Translating it yields CASSRDRGGGEKLFF.

CDR3 protein: CASRRDVEGSPLHF. CDR3 DNA sequence: TGTGCCAGCAGGAGGGATGTAGAGGGTTCACCCCTCCACTTT. This chain connects TRBV2 to TRBJ1-6; D remains ambiguous. Trimming pared 6 bases from V and 9 bases from J, leaving 15 bases between. The CDR3 spans 14 residues. From germline, CDR1 is SNHLY and CDR2 FYNNEI.

CDR3 in amino acids: CASSLGGDFRINYGYTF. As DNA, the CDR3 is TGCGCCAGCAGCTTGGGAGGCGATTTCCGAATTAACTATGGCTACACCTTC. The rearrangement uses TRBV5-1 and TRBJ1-2, with D hard to call. The ends were cut back, 0 bases at V and 1 base at J, with 16 bases in the middle. The CDR3 runs 17 residues. The germline CDR1 and CDR2 sequences are SGHRS and YFSETQ.

This clone was detected only a few times. The chain is built from TRBV18 and TRBJ1-2; TRBD1 aligns across 8 bases. V shed 5 bases and J 4 bases; nucleotides not matched to a gene: 6. Germline CDR1 reads KGHSH; CDR2 reads LQKENI. The CDR3 sequence is 14 residues long. This chain's CDR3 is CASSATGEGYGYTF. The CDR3 DNA is TGTGCCAGCTCAGCGACAGGGGAAGGCTATGGCTACACCTTC.

J is TRBJ1-2 and V is TRBV6-6; 8 bases line up with TRBD1. This CDR3 is 14 amino acids long. Germline loops: CDR1 MNHNY, CDR2 SVGAGI (reference sequence). V was clipped by 10 bases and J by 7 bases; unmatched bases: 14. CDR3 bases: TGTGCCACCCTCTTAGGACAGGGAAGGTCTGGCTACACCTTC. This encodes CATLLGQGRSGYTF.

This clone was recorded only once. Other DNA sequences in the same sample also yield this CDR3. The rearrangement joins TRBV19 to TRBJ2-1; 14 nucleotides agree with TRBD2. Germline assignment: CDR1 LNHDA and CDR2 SQIVND (reference sequence). This CDR3 region has 15 residues. J gave up 5 bases and V 5 bases, and 2 bases lay outside the gene matches. CDR3 in amino acids: CASSRGLAGDNEQFF. Here the CDR3 DNA reads TGTGCCAGTAGTCGGGGACTAGCGGGGGACAATGAGCAGTTCTTC. The variable domain in full, completed from reference TRBV19 and TRBJ2-1, reads DGGITQSPKYLFRKEGQNVTLSCEQNLNHDAMYWYRQDPGQGLRLIYYSQIVNDFQKGDIAEGYSVSREKKESFPLTVTSAQKNPTAFYLCASSRGLAGDNEQFFGPGTRLTVL.

This sequence joins TRBV6-5 and TRBJ2-7, with 8 positions matching TRBD1. Germline-derived CDR1 and CDR2 are MNHEY and SVGAGI. Trimming took 0 bases from V and 2 from J; bases not matched to a gene: 6. The CDR3 spans 16 residues. The CDR3 region is CASSYSDRAETYEQYF. CDR3 nucleotides: TGTGCCAGCAGTTACTCGGACAGGGCGGAGACCTACGAGCAGTACTTC.

There are many counts of this clone. The chain joins TRBV30 to TRBJ1-1, with D tentatively TRBD1 (5 bases). Germline V CDR1 and CDR2: GTSNPN, SVGIG (reference sequence). V was clipped by 4 bases and J by 1 base, with 13 bases between them. CDR3 length: 14 residues. In DNA form, the CDR3 reads TGTGCCTGGAAGGCCGACAGTGGGAACACTGAAGCTTTCTTT. Translation: CAWKADSGNTEAFF.

The rearrangement links TRBV29-1 to TRBJ2-5; no firm D call. The germline V gene has CDR1 SQVTM and CDR2 ANQGSEA. The CDR3 is 11 amino acids. V lost 6 bases to trimming and J lost 4 bases, with 9 bases between them. CDR3 coding DNA: TGCAGCGTCGCCCGGTTAGAGACCCAGTACTTC. Its translation: CSVARLETQYF.

This chain uses TRBV7-9 with TRBJ2-5, with TRBD2 matching 10 bases. CDR1 SEHNR and CDR2 FQNEAQ come from the germline V gene (reference sequence). The V segment lost 0 bases and the J segment 5 bases; nucleotides outside the gene matches: 3. The CDR3 length is 15 residues. The CDR3 loop reads CASSLASGGTETQYF. As DNA, the CDR3 is TGTGCCAGCAGCTTAGCTAGCGGGGGGACGGAGACCCAGTACTTC.

This clone was recorded once. V and J are TRBV7-2 and TRBJ2-1; the match to TRBD1 covers 8 bases. This CDR3 region has 16 residues. J gave up 3 bases and V 5 bases, and 9 bases lay outside the gene matches. In germline, CDR1 is SGHTA, CDR2 FQGNSA. The CDR3: CASSGQTGVFYNEQFF. CDR3 DNA sequence: TGTGCCAGCAGCGGACAGACAGGGGTTTTCTACAATGAGCAGTTCTTC.

The CDR3 sequence: CASSYSSLRFLPMNTEAFF. CDR3 DNA sequence: TGTGCCAGCAGTTACTCGAGTCTCAGGTTCTTACCCATGAACACTGAAGCTTTCTTT. The chain has TRBV6-2 or TRBV6-3 and TRBJ1-1, with unresolved D. Germline V lookup: CDR1 MNHEY, CDR2 SVGEGT. The CDR3 extends over 19 amino acids. Between the trimmed V and J ends, which lost 0 bases and 0 bases, there was a span of 20 bases.

This clone was detected only a few times. The chain employs TRBV19 and TRBJ1-5; the D gene is possibly TRBD1 (6 bases). Germline V CDR1 and CDR2: LNHDA, SQIVND (reference sequence). The CDR3 length is 14 residues. Deletions cut 10 bases from V and 9 bases from J, with 22 bases between. CDR3 amino acids: CATVATGRNMPQHF. Written as DNA, the CDR3 is TGTGCCACTGTCGCGACAGGCAGGAACATGCCCCAGCATTTT.

The rearrangement joins TRBV5-1 to TRBJ1-5, with D hard to call. Germline CDR1 and CDR2: SGHRS and YFSETQ. This CDR3 has 14 amino acids. V was shortened by 0 bases and J by 8 bases, with 12 bases between the two germline ends. The CDR3 is CASSLDPNSEPQHF. As DNA, the CDR3 is TGCGCCAGCAGCTTGGACCCCAATTCAGAGCCCCAGCATTTT.

This clone has a single count. J is TRBJ1-1 and V is TRBV7-3, with D perhaps TRBD1 (6 bases). The V gene's germline CDR1 is SGHTA and CDR2 FQGTGA. With 4 bases removed from V and 5 bases from J, the gap between germline ends came to 14 bases. This CDR3 comprises 14 residues. CDR3 coding DNA: TGTGCCAGCAGCTCACAGGGTTCGCGGACTGAAGCTTTCTTT. Its protein product is CASSSQGSRTEAFF.

The genes are TRBV6-4 and TRBJ1-5, with 10 bases identical to TRBD1. CDR3 length: 16 residues. V shed 8 bases, J shed 2 bases, and the junction held 9 bases outside the gene matches. In germline, CDR1 is MRHNA, CDR2 SNTAGT. CDR3 sequence (DNA): TGTGCCAGCCCCGGGACAGGGGCAGTAGGCAATCAGCCCCAGCATTTT. Translated, it gives CASPGTGAVGNQPQHF.

The chain is built from TRBV30 and TRBJ1-6; perhaps TRBD1 as D (6 bases). Deletions cut 0 bases from V and 6 bases from J, with 15 bases between. CDR3 length: 16 residues. The germline gives CDR1 GTSNPN, CDR2 SVGIG (reference sequence). CDR3 DNA: TGTGCCTGGAGTGTACGGCAGGGGTGGATTAATTCACCCCTCCACTTT. Encoded protein: CAWSVRQGWINSPLHF.

The chain is built from TRBV7-9 and TRBJ2-1; TRBD2 matches 7 bases. The CDR3 length is 15 residues. The trim removed 3 bases at V and 3 bases at J, leaving 5 bases unmatched. In germline, CDR1 is SEHNR, CDR2 FQNEAQ (reference sequence). The CDR3 sequence: CASSFSGTNYNEQFF. The CDR3 DNA reads TGTGCCAGCAGCTTCTCCGGGACTAACTACAATGAGCAGTTCTTC.

V is TRBV19 and J is TRBJ1-1, with D possibly being TRBD1 (6 bases). Germline loops: CDR1 LNHDA, CDR2 SQIVND (reference sequence). The CDR3 loop spans 15 amino acids. V lost 3 bases, J lost 3 bases, and 14 bases lay in between. The CDR3 spells CASSISGGAYTEAFF. For the CDR3, the DNA is TGTGCCAGTAGTATTAGTGGGGGCGCGTACACTGAAGCTTTCTTT.

As to this clone: A much larger clone sits a single nucleotide away, making a read error possible. The rearrangement links TRBV7-8 to TRBJ1-1; D is possibly TRBD1 (6 bases). The CDR3 is 13 residues long. Germline V gene lookup returns CDR1 SGHVS and CDR2 FQNEAQ. Trimming removed 3 bases at V and 1 base at J, with 6 bases between. The CDR3 is CASSLGANTEAFF. The CDR3, as DNA: TGTGCCAGCAGCTTGGGGGCGAACACTGAAGCTTTCTTT.

The J gene is TRBJ1-1, the V gene TRBV5-5; D may be TRBD1 (5 bases). Trimming cost V 4 bases and J 3 bases, with 16 bases left between them. The CDR3 loop spans 15 amino acids. CDR1 and CDR2 from the germline V gene are SGHKS and YYEKEE (reference sequence). In DNA form, the CDR3 reads TGTGCCAGCAGCGACGCGGGGGTGAGGTACACTGAAGCTTTCTTT. This codes for CASSDAGVRYTEAFF.

The V and J genes are TRBV11-2 and TRBJ1-6; D possibly corresponds to TRBD1 (5 bases). This CDR3 region has 15 residues. V was trimmed by 5 bases and J by 9 bases, leaving 17 bases between them. Per the germline V gene, CDR1 is SGHAT and CDR2 is FQNNGV. CDR3 sequence (DNA): TGTGCCAGCAGCAAAGGCAACAGGATGGGTTCACCCCTCCACTTT. As protein: CASSKGNRMGSPLHF.